This T cell receptor beta chain stems from a study of OX40 agonist ivuxolimab in advanced cancers. About the research overall: Therapy given before enrollment (anti-PD-1, anti-PD-L1 or anti-CTLA-4) was allowed, and over 35% had some. Findings and limits, study-wide: At 0.1 to 3.0 mg/kg and by week 6, CD4+ and CD8+ T cells in the blood had expanded clonally. The antigen specificity of the peripheral T cells (those that were expanded) was not determined.

Prior autoimmune disease or systemic immunosuppression barred patients. As to this clone: The antigen is undetermined.

Produced via immunoSEQ multiplex PCR; TCRdb's table is partial and in-frame only. The table lists about 95,000 clones, around 85% of them singletons, with 3.8% in the top ten. This receptor was taken from an adult with an advanced solid tumor such as melanoma, head and neck, liver or kidney cancer. Specimen: CD4+ or CD8+ T cells sorted from blood, collected in a trial of the OX40 agonist ivuxolimab.

The CDR3: CAWKRGSRYEQYF. In DNA form, the CDR3 reads TGTGCCTGGAAGCGTGGATCCCGCTACGAGCAGTACTTC. The rearrangement joins TRBV30 to TRBJ2-5; no definite D call. The J call may be in error: the DNA end matches TRBJ2-7 better. Germline V lookup: CDR1 GTSNPN, CDR2 SVGIG (reference sequence). The CDR3 covers 13 residues.